Below, 3 T cell receptor beta chains from the same sample are listed, as sequenced in a study of identical twins. TCRdb passed the 5' RACE reads through MiXCR, listing each CDR3 protein once. The table lists 1.5 million to 2 million distinct CDR3 sequences, about 31% of them singletons. The specimen was cord blood. All receptors derive from a newborn girl in good health.

The J gene is TRBJ1-1, the V gene TRBV20-1; unclear D gene. V dropped 4 bases and J dropped 2 bases, with 11 bases sitting between them. Germline loops: CDR1 DFQATT, CDR2 SNEGSKA (reference sequence). This CDR3 has 13 residues. CDR3 nucleotides: TGCAGTGCTACCCCCTACACTAACACTGAAGCTTTCTTT. This codes for CSATPYTNTEAFF.

In this sample, this clonotype turned up a few times. J is TRBJ2-3 and V is TRBV4-1, with 9 bases identical to TRBD2. The ends lost 5 bases at V and 3 bases at J; junction bases unmatched: 6. Per germline, CDR1 MGHRA and CDR2 YSYEKL. The CDR3 is 15 amino acids. CDR3 residues: CASSKMTSGTDTQYF. In DNA form, the CDR3 reads TGCGCCAGCAGCAAGATGACTAGCGGAACAGATACGCAGTATTTT.

The chain uses TRBV27 and TRBJ1-1, with D perhaps TRBD1 (5 bases). The CDR3 sequence is 15 residues long. Trimming left V 3 bases short and J 5 bases short, with 16 bases between. Germline V gene sequence: CDR1 MNHEY, CDR2 SMNVEV (reference sequence). The CDR3 spells CASSFSRQGGTEAFF. CDR3 sequence (DNA): TGTGCCAGCAGTTTCAGTCGCCAGGGCGGAACTGAAGCTTTCTTT.